Reported below is one T cell receptor beta chain. The sample comes from a study of shared clonotypes between healthy human individuals. As for the study in general: The study used three CD4 naive, three CD4 memory, two CD8 naive and one CD8 memory plate per donor.

Trimming took off 6 bases at V and 6 bases at J, with 9 bases between the two ends. Germline CDR1 and CDR2: MDHEN and SYDVKM. The CDR3 length is 12 residues. Generated by immunoSEQ multiplex PCR, the TCRdb table keeps only in-frame clones and is missing some. The sample shows about 980,000 clones, more than 75% of them seen only once. This receptor was obtained from a man younger than 35 in good health. The material sequenced was memory CD4+ T cells sorted from blood. The subset denotes: CD45RA-negative fraction. The V and J genes are TRBV28 and TRBJ1-5; D not resolved. In DNA, the CDR3 is TGTGCCAGCAGACTTGGCGGTCAGCCCCAGCATTTT. This encodes CASRLGGQPQHF.